Listed below are T cell receptor beta chains from one sample, sequenced in a study of control samples from healthy donors and cancer patients. Some clones are missing from TCRdb's copy, which holds only in-frame ones; the method was immunoSEQ multiplex PCR. The data hold 100,000 to 150,000 clones, with approximately 90% observed a single time. Sequenced: blood. These receptors came from a young man in good health. Both conserved end residues are part of each CDR3. Each record gives: D gene, V gene, clone size, J gene, CDR3 DNA, CDR3 protein. D genes are given only for firm matches. Rows may omit the clone size; those that give it use once, few, many or a size class.

NA	TRBV5-5	NA	TRBJ1-1	TGTGCCAGCAATAGCAGGGTATCCGAAGCTTTCTTT	CASNSRVSEAFF
NA	TRBV23-1	NA	TRBJ2-7	TGCGCCAGCAGTAAGGCCCCCACCTACGAGCAGTACTTC	CASSKAPTYEQYF
TRBD1	TRBV10-2	NA	TRBJ1-1	TGCGCCAGCAGTCAACTCGACAGGGGGAGAACTGAAGCTTTCTTT	CASSQLDRGRTEAFF
TRBD1	TRBV14	few	TRBJ2-4	TGTGCCAGCAGCTGGGGACAGGGAAGGAGCGGTCAGTACTTC	CASSWGQGRSGQYF
NA	TRBV6-5	NA	TRBJ1-2	TGTGCCAGCAGTTACGGGACCTACTATGGCTACACCTTC	CASSYGTYYGYTF
NA	TRBV5-1	NA	TRBJ1-2	TGCGCCAGCAGCTTGGGACGGGGAGCTGAAGGCTACACCTTC	CASSLGRGAEGYTF
NA	TRBV30	NA	TRBJ2-1	TGTGCCTGGAGTGATATCCACTCAATTTCCCCTGATGAGCAGTTCTTC	CAWSDIHSISPDEQFF
NA	TRBV7-3	NA	TRBJ2-5	TGTGCCAGCAGCGCTGGGACGGGACAAGAGACCCAGTACTTC	CASSAGTGQETQYF
NA	TRBV3-1/TRBV3-2	few	TRBJ2-7	TGTGCCAGCAGCCGAGGGCAGGACACGTCCTACGAGCAGTACTTC	CASSRGQDTSYEQYF
NA	TRBV4-2	NA	TRBJ2-1	TGTGCCAGCAGCCCCCTCTATGAGGGGGTCTCCTACAATGAGCAGTTCTTC	CASSPLYEGVSYNEQFF
NA	TRBV29-1	NA	TRBJ1-2	TGCAGCGTAGGACAGATCGGTGTTGACTCTGGCTACACCTTC	CSVGQIGVDSGYTF
NA	TRBV4-1	NA	TRBJ1-3	TGCGCCAGCAGCCAAGATCGGGGCAGCTCTGGAAACACCATATATTTT	CASSQDRGSSGNTIYF
NA	TRBV5-1	few	TRBJ1-5	TGCGCCAGCAGCTTGGGACAGAACAATCAGCCCCAGCATTTT	CASSLGQNNQPQHF
NA	TRBV3-1/TRBV3-2	NA	TRBJ2-1	TGTGCCAGCAGCCAAGATATGGGTTCCTCCTACAATGAGCAGTTCTTC	CASSQDMGSSYNEQFF
TRBD1	TRBV7-9	NA	TRBJ2-7	TGTGCCAGCAGCTTGTGGGGACAGGGGTTCTACGAGCAGTACTTC	CASSLWGQGFYEQYF
NA	TRBV19	NA	TRBJ1-5	TGTGCCAGTAGTATAGTAGGGCAGGGATCGAGGTATCAGCCCCAGCATTTT	CASSIVGQGSRYQPQHF
NA	TRBV30	NA	TRBJ1-2	TGTGCCTGGAGTAGAGAGAACTATGGCTACACCTTC	CAWSRENYGYTF
NA	TRBV5-1	NA	TRBJ2-5	TGCGCCAGCAGCCGTGGGGCGGGCCTCGAGACCCAGTACTTC	CASSRGAGLETQYF
NA	TRBV6-5	NA	TRBJ1-1	TGTGCCAGCCAAGACAGGTACACTGAAGCTTTCTTT	CASQDRYTEAFF
NA	TRBV5-6	NA	TRBJ2-7	TGTGCCAGCAGCATGGACTCTGAGGCTGGAGAGCAGTACTTC	CASSMDSEAGEQYF
TRBD2	TRBV12-5	NA	TRBJ2-1	TGTGCTAGTGGTTTGTTTTGGACTAGCGGGGGGCAAAGCTCCTACAATGAGCAGTTCTTC	CASGLFWTSGGQSSYNEQFF
TRBD2	TRBV4-1	NA	TRBJ2-2	TGCGCCAGCAGCCTGACTAGCGGGGATACCGGGGAGCTGTTTTTT	CASSLTSGDTGELFF
TRBD1	TRBV7-9	NA	TRBJ1-3	TGTGCCAGCAGCTTAGGGACAGGTTCTGGAAACACCATATATTTT	CASSLGTGSGNTIYF
TRBD1	TRBV2	NA	TRBJ1-5	TGTGCCAGCAACCATCGAGGACAGGGGCTTCCCCAGCATTTT	CASNHRGQGLPQHF
NA	TRBV6-6	NA	TRBJ2-5	TGTGCCAGCAGCCCGGGAGAGACCCAGTACTTC	CASSPGETQYF
NA	TRBV7-9	NA	TRBJ1-5	TGTGCCAGCAGCTTAGATGTAACATCGAAGGGGCAGCCCCAGCATTTT	CASSLDVTSKGQPQHF
NA	TRBV3-1/TRBV3-2	NA	TRBJ1-1	TGTGCCAGCAGTCCCGACACCGGGAACACTGAAGCTTTCTTT	CASSPDTGNTEAFF
NA	TRBV7-2	NA	TRBJ1-1	TGTGCCAGCAGCCTCCTCCGAACGGGACGTGCTGAAGCTTTCTTT	CASSLLRTGRAEAFF
NA	TRBV18	NA	TRBJ2-7	TGTGCCAGCTCACCGCCAGCTAGAGAGCAGTACTTC	CASSPPAREQYF
TRBD1	TRBV29-1	NA	TRBJ1-2	TGCAGCGTTGGGACAGGGAGGGATGATGGCTACACCTTC	CSVGTGRDDGYTF
NA	TRBV5-8	NA	TRBJ2-7	TGTGCCAGCAGCCGAACTGTCTTTTCGTACGAGCAGTACTTC	CASSRTVFSYEQYF
TRBD1	TRBV5-1	NA	TRBJ1-2	TGCGCCAGCAGCGTTTATCAGGGGGCCGGCTATGGCTACACCTTC	CASSVYQGAGYGYTF
NA	TRBV6-5	NA	TRBJ1-4	TGTGCCAGCTTTGTCAGGGGCGGTGAAAAACTGTTTTTT	CASFVRGGEKLFF
NA	TRBV28	NA	TRBJ2-7	TGTGCCAGCAGTTTAAGGGGGGCGCGGGAGCAGTACTTC	CASSLRGAREQYF
NA	TRBV11-2	NA	TRBJ1-4	TGTGCCAGCAGCTTGGGTATGGCAGGGTATGAAAAACTGTTTTTT	CASSLGMAGYEKLFF
TRBD1	TRBV30	NA	TRBJ1-5	TGTGCCTGGAGTGTACGGGACAGGGTTCTCTCGGCCCAGCATTTT	CAWSVRDRVLSAQHF
NA	TRBV12-3/TRBV12-4	NA	TRBJ2-7	TGTGCCAGCAGTTTTTCGGCGTCGAAGCAGTACTTC	CASSFSASKQYF
TRBD1	TRBV27	NA	TRBJ1-2	TGTGCCATCTCCGACAGGGATGGCTACACCTTC	CAISDRDGYTF
NA	TRBV5-4	NA	TRBJ2-7	TGTGCCAGCAGCCCAGGACTTGCCGGGACCAAATCCTACGAGCAGTACTTC	CASSPGLAGTKSYEQYF
TRBD1	TRBV12-3/TRBV12-4	NA	TRBJ1-1	TGTGCCAGCAGTGGGACAGGGGCCACTGAAGCTTTCTTT	CASSGTGATEAFF
NA	TRBV10-3	NA	TRBJ2-2	TGTGCCATCAGTGAGTCCGATGGGGCTAACACCGGGGAGCTGTTTTTT	CAISESDGANTGELFF
NA	TRBV6-5	NA	TRBJ1-5	TGTGCCAGCAGCTTACAGGGTAATCAGCCCCAGCATTTT	CASSLQGNQPQHF
NA	TRBV27	NA	TRBJ2-3	TGTGCCAGCCGAGACAGAAGGGATACGCAGTATTTT	CASRDRRDTQYF
NA	TRBV7-3	once	TRBJ1-1	TGTGCCAGCAGCTTGACTAGGAACACTGAAGCTTTCTTT	CASSLTRNTEAFF
NA	TRBV10-3	NA	TRBJ1-5	TGTGCCATCAGTGGAGGGCAGCACAATCAGCCCCAGCATTTT	CAISGGQHNQPQHF
TRBD1	TRBV9	NA	TRBJ2-1	TGTGCCAGCAGCGGACAGGGGGGAGCTTACAATGAGCAGTTCTTC	CASSGQGGAYNEQFF
NA	TRBV5-1	NA	TRBJ1-1	TGCGCCAGCAGCTTGGGAGGTTTGACCTATGAAGCTTTCTTT	CASSLGGLTYEAFF
NA	TRBV19	NA	TRBJ2-7	TGTGCCAGTAGTAAACGACAGGCCTACTCCTACGAGCAGTACTTC	CASSKRQAYSYEQYF
TRBD1	TRBV7-8	NA	TRBJ1-5	TGTGCCAGCAGCACGGACAGGGTGGGGCAGCCCCAGCATTTT	CASSTDRVGQPQHF
TRBD2	TRBV6-1	once	TRBJ2-4	TGTGCCAGCAGTGAAGGACTAGCGGGGGCCAAAAACATTCAGTACTTC	CASSEGLAGAKNIQYF